What follows describes a single TCR beta chain. The sample comes from a study of T cells in Graves' hyperthyroidism and ophthalmopathy. Germline lookup yields CDR1 SGHRS and CDR2 YFSETQ. Trimming removed 0 bases from V and 8 bases from J, with 8 bases in between. The CDR3 is 13 amino acids. RNA transcripts gave rise to amplified TCR beta CDR3 regions. The HTBI set primed first-round TCR CDR3 RT-PCR. TCRdb recomputed calls from the multiplex PCR reads with MiXCR, one row per CDR3 protein. The profile shows tens of thousands of distinct CDR3 sequences, around 48% of them singletons. Sequencing used blood. The V gene is TRBV5-1, the J gene TRBJ2-2; perhaps TRBD1 as D (5 bases). This clonotype originated in a woman aged 50 to 60 with Graves' ophthalmopathy. For the CDR3, the DNA is TGCGCCAGCAGCTTGGGGACACAGGGGGAGCTGTTTTTT. It specifies CASSLGTQGELFF.